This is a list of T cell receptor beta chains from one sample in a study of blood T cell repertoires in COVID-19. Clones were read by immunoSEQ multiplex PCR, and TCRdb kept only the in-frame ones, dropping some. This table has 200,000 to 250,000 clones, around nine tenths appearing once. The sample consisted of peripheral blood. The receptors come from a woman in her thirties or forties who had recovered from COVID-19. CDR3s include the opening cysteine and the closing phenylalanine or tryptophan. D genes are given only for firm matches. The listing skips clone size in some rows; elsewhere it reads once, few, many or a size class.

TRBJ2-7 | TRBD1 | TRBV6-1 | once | TGTGCCAGCAGTGAATTGGTTGGGACAGCCGAGCAGTACTTC | CASSELVGTAEQYF
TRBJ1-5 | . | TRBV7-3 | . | TGTGCCAGCAGCTTAGACAGGAATCAGCCCCAGCATTTT | CASSLDRNQPQHF
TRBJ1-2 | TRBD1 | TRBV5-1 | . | TGCGCCAGCAGCCCGCAGGGGGCTGGCTACACCTTC | CASSPQGAGYTF
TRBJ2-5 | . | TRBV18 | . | TGTGCCAGCTCACTCGTGACAGGTCAAGAGACCCAGTACTTC | CASSLVTGQETQYF
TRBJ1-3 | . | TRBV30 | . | TGTGCCTGGAAGGGGCGACTCTCTGGAAACACCATATATTTT | CAWKGRLSGNTIYF
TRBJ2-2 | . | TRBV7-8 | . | TGTGCCAGCAGCTGGTACAGGGACACCGGGGAGCTGTTTTTT | CASSWYRDTGELFF
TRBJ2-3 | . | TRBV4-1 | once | TGCGCCAGCAGCCAAGGGGCAGGCACAGATACGCAGTATTTT | CASSQGAGTDTQYF
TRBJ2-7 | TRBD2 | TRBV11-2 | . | TGTGCCAGCAGCGGACTCGGGGGGTACTACGAGCAGTACTTC | CASSGLGGYYEQYF
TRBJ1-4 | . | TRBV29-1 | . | TGCAGCGTTGAAACCAACGGAGGGGAAAAACTGTTTTTT | CSVETNGGEKLFF
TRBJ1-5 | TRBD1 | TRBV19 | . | TGTGCCAGTAGTGTCACAGGGGGACGTAATCAGCCCCAGCATTTT | CASSVTGGRNQPQHF
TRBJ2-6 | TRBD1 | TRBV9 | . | TGTGCCAGCAGCCGACCCAGGACAGGGGTGGCCTCTGGGGCCAACGTCCTGACTTTC | CASSRPRTGVASGANVLTF
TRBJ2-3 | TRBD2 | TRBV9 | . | TGTGCCAGCAGCGTAGGAAATATGGCGGGGGGGCCGTCAGATACGCAGTATTTT | CASSVGNMAGGPSDTQYF